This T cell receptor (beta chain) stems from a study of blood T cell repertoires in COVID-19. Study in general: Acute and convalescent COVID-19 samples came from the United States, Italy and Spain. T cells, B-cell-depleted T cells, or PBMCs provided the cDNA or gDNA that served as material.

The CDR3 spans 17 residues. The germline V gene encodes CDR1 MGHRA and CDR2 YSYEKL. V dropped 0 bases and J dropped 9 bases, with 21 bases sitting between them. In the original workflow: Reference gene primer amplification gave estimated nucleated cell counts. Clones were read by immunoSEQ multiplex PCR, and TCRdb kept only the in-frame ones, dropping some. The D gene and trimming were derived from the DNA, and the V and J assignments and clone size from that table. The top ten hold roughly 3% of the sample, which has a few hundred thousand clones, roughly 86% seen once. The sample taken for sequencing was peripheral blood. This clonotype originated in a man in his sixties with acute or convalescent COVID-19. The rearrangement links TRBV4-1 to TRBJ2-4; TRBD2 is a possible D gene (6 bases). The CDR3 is CASSQDLASDAGGIQYF. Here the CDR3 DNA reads TGCGCCAGCAGCCAAGATCTAGCCAGCGACGCCGGGGGCATTCAGTACTTC.